A selection of T cell receptor beta chains follows, all from one sample in a study of T cells in Graves' hyperthyroidism and ophthalmopathy. TCRdb redid the calling of the multiplex PCR reads with MiXCR, one entry per CDR3 protein. The profile covers about 500,000 distinct CDR3 sequences, with about a sixth appearing a single time and under 20% taken by the ten largest. Source material: blood. The receptors derive from a woman aged 18-29 years with Graves' ophthalmopathy. CDR3s include the opening cysteine and the closing phenylalanine or tryptophan. A D gene is named only where the DNA matches it firmly. Only part of the rows carry a size: once, few, many, or a class if the clone is expanded.

TRBJ1-1	few	TRBV6-1	TRBD1	TGTGCCAGCAGGAGAACAGGGGGCAGCGGCACTGAAGCTTTCTTT	CASRRTGGSGTEAFF
TRBJ2-7	.	TRBV5-1	TRBD2	TGCGCCAGCAGCTCCGGACTAGCGGGAGGGCCTACCTACGAGCAGTACTTC	CASSSGLAGGPTYEQYF
TRBJ2-7	.	TRBV5-6	TRBD1	TGTGCCAGCAGCTCAACAGGGGTGACGGTGGGGGAGCAGTACTTC	CASSSTGVTVGEQYF
TRBJ2-7	.	TRBV19	.	TGTGCCAGTAGTCCTCCCGGGAGTCAAAGCTCCTACGAGCAGTACTTC	CASSPPGSQSSYEQYF
TRBJ1-2	few	TRBV7-8	.	TGTGCCAGCAGCTTAAGAGGGTCCCCAGATCCGAACTATGGCTACACCTTC	CASSLRGSPDPNYGYTF
TRBJ2-1	.	TRBV4-3	.	TGCGCCAGCAGCCAAACGGGACTGAAATACAATGAGCAGTTCTTC	CASSQTGLKYNEQFF
TRBJ1-4	many	TRBV7-9	.	TGTGCCAGCAGCTTCGAGAATGAAAAACTGTTTTTT	CASSFENEKLFF
TRBJ2-3	many	TRBV3-1	.	TGTGCCAGCAGCACAGGGAATCAACCGGATACGCAGTATTTT	CASSTGNQPDTQYF
TRBJ2-3	.	TRBV7-9	TRBD1	TGCGCCAGCAGCCCCGGGACAGGGGGCGAAAGCACAGATACGCAGTATTTT	CASSPGTGGESTDTQYF
TRBJ1-4	many	TRBV28	.	TGTGCCAGCAGTTTGGGTTACGCAACTAATGAAAAACTGTTTTTT	CASSLGYATNEKLFF
TRBJ1-5	few	TRBV19	.	TGTGCCAGTACCCCGGCCGGGATCGGGAATCAGCCCCAGCATTTT	CASTPAGIGNQPQHF
TRBJ1-5	.	TRBV6-1	.	TGTGCCAGCAGTGTGACGGACAGAGGAATCGGGAGCAATCAGCCCCAGCATTTT	CASSVTDRGIGSNQPQHF
TRBJ1-4	many	TRBV28	.	TGTGCCAGCAGTTTATCTGGGGGCAGAGGAAAACTGTTTTTT	CASSLSGGRGKLFF
TRBJ2-3	.	TRBV6-1	TRBD2	TGTGCCAGCAGCCTTAGCGGGGGGGCCAGAGATACGCAGTATTTT	CASSLSGGARDTQYF
TRBJ1-2	many	TRBV7-3	.	TGTGCCAGCAGCTTAACGGGAGCGGATGGCTACACCTTC	CASSLTGADGYTF
TRBJ2-1	many	TRBV20-1	.	TGCAGTGCTAGAGATGTCTTGGAGGGAGACCATGAGCAGTTCTTC	CSARDVLEGDHEQFF
TRBJ1-3	many	TRBV12-3/TRBV12-4	.	TGTGCCAGCAGTAAAGACTCTGGAAACACCATATATTTT	CASSKDSGNTIYF
TRBJ1-4	many	TRBV2	TRBD1	TGTGCCAGCCTCCGGGACAGGGGACTTAATGAAAAACTGTTTTTT	CASLRDRGLNEKLFF
TRBJ2-3	.	TRBV6-1	TRBD2	TGTGCCATCAGTGAGCGGGAGCTGGGAGATACGCAGTATTTT	CAISERELGDTQYF
TRBJ1-1	many	TRBV12-3/TRBV12-4	.	TGTGCCAGCAGTTTTGGGGAGAACACTGAAGCTTTCTTT	CASSFGENTEAFF
TRBJ2-3	few	TRBV27	TRBD2	TGTGCCAGCAGTTTACTCCTAGCGGGGGGATGGACAGATACGCAGTATTTT	CASSLLLAGGWTDTQYF
TRBJ2-1	many	TRBV6-1	.	TGTGCCAGCAGTGATCTCTGGGGAAATGAGCAGTTCTTC	CASSDLWGNEQFF
TRBJ2-1	few	TRBV7-9	TRBD2	TGTGCCAGCAGCTCTCATAGCGGGAGTGAGAAAGACAATGAGCAGTTCTTC	CASSSHSGSEKDNEQFF
TRBJ1-2	few	TRBV15	TRBD1	TGTGCCACCAGCAAGGACAGGGGTGGCTACACCTTC	CATSKDRGGYTF
TRBJ1-5	many	TRBV6-1	.	TGTGCCAGCATCGGATCCTCATTTAGCAATCAGCCCCAGCATTTT	CASIGSSFSNQPQHF
TRBJ1-6	few	TRBV11-2	.	TGTGCCAGCAGCGGAGGAAATTCACCCCTCCACTTT	CASSGGNSPLHF
TRBJ1-5	many	TRBV12-3/TRBV12-4	TRBD1	TGTGCCAGCAGCTCCGGACAGGGCCGGGATCAGCCCCAGCATTTT	CASSSGQGRDQPQHF
TRBJ2-7	.	TRBV29-1	.	TGCAGCGTTGGGATGGGCTCCTACGAGCAGTACTTC	CSVGMGSYEQYF
TRBJ2-7	many	TRBV30	.	TGTGCCTGGAGTCTAGGGACCGACCCCTACGAGCAGTACTTC	CAWSLGTDPYEQYF
TRBJ2-2	few	TRBV4-1	TRBD1	TGCGCCAGCAGCCGTAGACAGGGACGCGGGGAGCTGTTTTTT	CASSRRQGRGELFF
TRBJ2-3	.	TRBV4-3	TRBD2	TGCGCCAGCAGCCAAGATTTCGTAGCGGGAGGATCCCCAGATACGCAGTATTTT	CASSQDFVAGGSPDTQYF
TRBJ2-5	once	TRBV11-2	.	TGTGCCAGCAGCCTTTTCGAGGGAAGTGGCCAAGAGACCCAGTACTTC	CASSLFEGSGQETQYF
TRBJ2-7	many	TRBV28	TRBD1	TGTGCCAGCAGAGACAGGGGCTACGAGCAGTACTTC	CASRDRGYEQYF
TRBJ2-5	.	TRBV20-1	TRBD2	TGCAGTGCTAGAACTAGCGGGAGGGAGCAAGAGACCCAGTACTTC	CSARTSGREQETQYF
TRBJ2-3	many	TRBV13	.	TGTGCCAGCAGCTTTTACCTCAGACTCCATACGCAGTATTTT	CASSFYLRLHTQYF
TRBJ2-2	once	TRBV18	TRBD2	TGTGCCAGCTCACCGGGACTAGCGGGGGAGCTGTTTTTT	CASSPGLAGELFF
TRBJ2-7	few	TRBV4-1	.	TGCGCCAGCAGCCATCCGGGACCGAGCTACGTGAAGCAGTACTTC	CASSHPGPSYVKQYF
TRBJ2-2	.	TRBV5-1	.	TGCGCCACCAAGGAGACATTTAACACCGGGGAGCTGTTTTTT	CATKETFNTGELFF
TRBJ2-2	.	TRBV2	TRBD1	TGTGCCAGCTCTCAGACAGGGGGGGATACCGGGGAGCTGTTTTTT	CASSQTGGDTGELFF
TRBJ1-4	few	TRBV29-1	.	TGCAGCGTTCGCCCGGGGGGAGCTAATGAAAAACTGTTTTTT	CSVRPGGANEKLFF
TRBJ1-6	.	TRBV4-1	.	TGCGCCAGCAGCTCAAGGAGCTGGGCTAATTCACCCCTCCACTTT	CASSSRSWANSPLHF
TRBJ2-2	few	TRBV7-3	TRBD1	TGTGCCAGCAGCGCCGGACAGGGAGCGAACACCGGGGAGCTGTTTTTT	CASSAGQGANTGELFF
TRBJ2-1	few	TRBV4-2	.	TGTGCCAGCAGCCAAGATGGAACTGAGCAGTTCTTC	CASSQDGTEQFF
TRBJ1-2	many	TRBV12-3/TRBV12-4	.	TGTGCCAGCAGTTCAATTAACTATGGCTACACCTTC	CASSSINYGYTF
TRBJ1-1	few	TRBV5-8	.	TGTGCCAGCAAAGGGGGGCGCGAGTCCGCTGAAGCTTTCTTT	CASKGGRESAEAFF
TRBJ2-1	many	TRBV27	TRBD2	TGTGCCAGCAGCATACTAGCGGGAGGGCCTAATGAGCAGTTCTTC	CASSILAGGPNEQFF
TRBJ1-2	many	TRBV28	.	TGTGCCAGCAGCTTACTGGGGGGGACTGGCTACACCTTC	CASSLLGGTGYTF
TRBJ2-7	many	TRBV27	TRBD1	TGTGCCAGCAGTTTAGGGCGGACAGGCTACGAGCAGTACTTC	CASSLGRTGYEQYF
TRBJ1-1	.	TRBV12-3/TRBV12-4	.	TGTGCCAGCAGTTTACACCACAGCGCCGGCACTGAAGCCTCCTTT	CASSLHHSAGTEASF
TRBJ1-6	.	TRBV28	.	TGTGCCAGCAGTTTTTTTGGTCAGGAAAATTCACCCCTCCACTTT	CASSFFGQENSPLHF
TRBJ2-5	many	TRBV20-1	TRBD2	TGCAGTGCTAGGAGGACTAGCGGACAAGAGACCCAGTACTTC	CSARRTSGQETQYF
TRBJ1-5	.	TRBV19	.	TGTGCCAGCCTACCTTACAGGGTAGGTCAGCCCCAGCATTTT	CASLPYRVGQPQHF